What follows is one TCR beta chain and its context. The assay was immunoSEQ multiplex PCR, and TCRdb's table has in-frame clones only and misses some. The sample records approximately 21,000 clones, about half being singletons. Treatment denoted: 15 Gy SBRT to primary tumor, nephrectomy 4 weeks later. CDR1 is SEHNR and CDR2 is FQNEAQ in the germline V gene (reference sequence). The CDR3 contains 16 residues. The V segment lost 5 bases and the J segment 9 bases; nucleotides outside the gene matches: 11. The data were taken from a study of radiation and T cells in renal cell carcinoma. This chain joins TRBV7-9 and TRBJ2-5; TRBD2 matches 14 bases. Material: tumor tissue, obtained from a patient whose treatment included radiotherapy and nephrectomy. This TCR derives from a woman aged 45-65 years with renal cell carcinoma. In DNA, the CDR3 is TGTGCCAGCAGCCAGGGACTAGCGGGGGCCTTTGGGGCCCAGTACTTC. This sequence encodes CASSQGLAGAFGAQYF.